One and the same sample provided the 23 T cell receptor beta chains below, sequenced in a study of blood T cell repertoires in COVID-19. The protocol was immunoSEQ multiplex PCR, while the TCRdb copy is restricted to in-frame clones and leaves out a portion. The table lists about 270,000 clones, 75% to 85% of them singletons. Sequenced sample: PBMCs or T cells enriched from blood (not recorded which). The receptors were gathered from a woman aged 50 to 60 with acute COVID-19.

The chain couples TRBV27 to TRBJ1-1, with 7 bases lining up with TRBD1. The length of the CDR3 is 14 residues. J gave up 1 base and V 5 bases, and 4 bases lay outside the gene matches. CDR1 and CDR2 from the germline V gene are MNHEY and SMNVEV (reference sequence). The CDR3 sequence: CASSHGTANTEAFF. DNA for the CDR3: TGTGCCAGCAGTCATGGGACAGCGAACACTGAAGCTTTCTTT.

The chain links TRBV27 to TRBJ1-6, with 10 positions matching TRBD1. The CDR3 runs 15 residues. The germline V gene encodes CDR1 MNHEY and CDR2 SMNVEV (reference sequence). J gave up 13 bases and V 3 bases, and 9 bases lay outside the gene matches. In DNA, the CDR3 is TGTGCCAGCAGTTTTCAACCGGGACAGGGGTTTCCCCTCCACTTT. It is translated as CASSFQPGQGFPLHF.

The chain carries TRBV2 and TRBJ1-5; no reliable D call. V lost 6 bases and J lost 1, with 13 bases in between. Germline loops: CDR1 SNHLY, CDR2 FYNNEI. This CDR3 contains 15 residues. The CDR3 coding sequence is TGTGCCAGCAGCCCATTTACGGGGAGCAATCAGCCCCAGCATTTT. This sequence encodes CASSPFTGSNQPQHF.

This clone was observed many times. This rearrangement joins TRBV5-4 to TRBJ2-1; the match to TRBD2 covers 11 bases. V dropped 6 bases and J dropped 5; count of bases not matched to a gene: 10. This CDR3 spans 16 amino acids. Per germline, CDR1 SGHNT and CDR2 YYREEE (reference sequence). The CDR3 coding sequence is TGTGCCAGCAATATGGCTAGCGGGGGGCAGAACAATGAGCAGTTCTTC. Its translation is CASNMASGGQNNEQFF.

The rearrangement joins TRBV9 to TRBJ1-6; D gene unclear. V lost 3 bases and J lost 0, with 10 bases in between. CDR1 and CDR2 (germline): SGDLS, YYNGEE. The CDR3 has 16 residues. CDR3: CASSDSPSSYNSPLHF. The DNA of the CDR3 is TGTGCCAGCAGCGATTCTCCTAGCTCCTATAATTCACCCCTCCACTTT.

The chain combines TRBV18 with TRBJ1-1; D gene ambiguous. This CDR3 is 14 amino acids long. Deletions cut 4 bases from V and 3 bases from J, with 12 bases between. CDR1 and CDR2 (germline): KGHSH, LQKENI. In DNA form, the CDR3 reads TGTGCCAGCTCACAGACCGGCGGGTACACTGAAGCTTTCTTT. It codes for CASSQTGGYTEAFF.

The chain employs TRBV6-5 and TRBJ1-5, with D uncertain. CDR3 length: 13 amino acids. The V end lost 0 bases, the J end lost 5 bases, and 5 bases lay between the germline ends. Germline V CDR1 and CDR2: MNHEY, SVGAGI. CDR3 loop: CASSYSPDQPQHF. DNA for the CDR3: TGTGCCAGCAGTTACTCCCCGGATCAGCCCCAGCATTTT.

The chain recombines TRBV7-6 with TRBJ1-1; possibly TRBD1 for D (6 bases). Trimming removed 5 bases at V and 1 base at J, with 14 bases between. CDR1 is SGHVS and CDR2 is FNYEAQ in the germline V gene. The CDR3 extends over 15 amino acids. The CDR3 bases are TGTGCCAGCAGCCCGCTGGACAGACGGAACACTGAAGCTTTCTTT. Protein sequence: CASSPLDRRNTEAFF.

This clone was detected a few times. V is TRBV5-6 and J is TRBJ2-1; 7 bases map to TRBD2. The CDR3 loop spans 12 amino acids. The J segment lost 12 bases and the V segment lost 3 bases, leaving 6 bases of the junction unmatched. Germline V lookup: CDR1 SGHDT, CDR2 YYEEEE. Here the CDR3 DNA reads TGTGCCAGCAGCTCACTAGCGTTAGGGCAGTTCTTC. It translates to CASSSLALGQFF.

This clone appeared once. This chain joins TRBV3-1 (or the pseudogene TRBV3-2) and TRBJ2-1; 10 nucleotides align to TRBD2. V was clipped by 1 base and J by 3 bases; unmatched bases: 0. The CDR3 length is 15 residues. From germline, CDR1 is LGHDT and CDR2 YNNKEL (reference sequence). CDR3: CASSQASGSYNEQFF. The CDR3 DNA follows: TGTGCCAGCAGCCAAGCTAGCGGGAGCTACAATGAGCAGTTCTTC.

The V and J genes are TRBV20-1 and TRBJ1-5; 11 bases map to TRBD1. J was trimmed by 4 bases and V by 3 bases; bases with no gene match: 5. The CDR3 covers 15 residues. Germline V gives CDR1 DFQATT, CDR2 SNEGSKA (reference sequence). The CDR3 here is CSASPGQGVNQPQHF. CDR3 coding DNA: TGCAGTGCTAGTCCGGGACAGGGGGTAAATCAGCCCCAGCATTTT.

The rearrangement links TRBV11-3 to TRBJ2-1; 7 bases fit TRBD1. V dropped 1 base and J dropped 5; count of bases not matched to a gene: 5. Germline V lookup: CDR1 SGHNT, CDR2 YENEEA. This CDR3 is 15 amino acids long. The CDR3 DNA is TGTGCCAGCAGCTTAGGACAGGGTGGACACAATGAGCAGTTCTTC. Translating gives CASSLGQGGHNEQFF. The entire variable domain, with the rest obtained from reference TRBV11-3 and TRBJ2-1, is as follows: EAGVVQSPRYKIIEKKQPVAFWCNPISGHNTLYWYLQNLGQGPELLIRYENEEAVDDSQLPKDRFSAERLKGVDSTLKIQPAELGDSAVYLCASSLGQGGHNEQFFGPGTRLTVL.

This rearrangement joins TRBV19 to TRBJ1-1; D is ambiguous. Germline loops: CDR1 LNHDA, CDR2 SQIVND (reference sequence). V was pared by 3 bases and J by 1 base, with 3 bases between. The CDR3 runs to 12 residues. The CDR3 DNA follows: TGTGCCAGTAGTATCGGGAACACTGAAGCTTTCTTT. Translation gives CASSIGNTEAFF.

The chain is built from TRBV5-1 and TRBJ2-7, with D unresolved. The CDR3 runs 12 residues. The germline V gene has CDR1 SGHRS and CDR2 YFSETQ. The ends were cut back, 3 bases at V and 2 bases at J, with 6 bases in the middle. The CDR3 region has the DNA TGCGCCAGCAGCTCGGGTACCTACGAGCAGTACTTC. Translated: CASSSGTYEQYF.

This chain uses TRBV15 with TRBJ1-3; D is unclear. This CDR3 contains 14 residues. CDR1 is LNHNV and CDR2 is YYDKDF in the germline V gene (reference sequence). V lost 0 bases and J 5 bases, leaving 8 bases between the germline ends. In DNA form, the CDR3 reads TGTGCCACCAGCAGAGATCCGGGTAGAAACACCATATATTTT. It translates to CATSRDPGRNTIYF.

This chain connects TRBV18 to TRBJ1-5; 8 bases match TRBD1. V lost 5 bases to trimming and J lost 4 bases; unmatched junction nucleotides: 13. The germline CDR1 and CDR2 sequences are KGHSH and LQKENI. The CDR3 runs 17 residues. In DNA, the CDR3 is TGTGCCAGCTCAACTCAGGGGGCAAGTGCCCTAAATCAGCCCCAGCATTTT. It yields the protein CASSTQGASALNQPQHF.

This clone was counted a few times. The chain employs TRBV10-3 and TRBJ1-2; D is perhaps TRBD1 (5 bases). The CDR3 contains 14 residues. Deletions cut 0 bases from V and 4 bases from J, with 9 bases between. CDR1 and CDR2 from the germline V gene are ENHRY and SYGVKD. In DNA form, the CDR3 reads TGTGCCATCAGTGAGTCGGCGGGACCCTATGGCTACACCTTC. Translated: CAISESAGPYGYTF.

V usage is TRBV13 and J usage is TRBJ2-5; D is unclear. Trimming took 6 bases from V and 3 from J, leaving 20 bases between them. This CDR3 spans 16 amino acids. In germline, CDR1 is PRHDT, CDR2 FYEKMQ (reference sequence). CDR3 DNA: TGTGCCAGCAGAGCCAACCCATTCGACACGGAAGAGACCCAGTACTTC. It is translated as CASRANPFDTEETQYF.

This clone was counted once. This chain links TRBV30 with TRBJ1-1, with TRBD1 matching over 7 bases. CDR3 length: 13 residues. CDR1 is GTSNPN and CDR2 is SVGIG in the germline V gene (reference sequence). V was clipped by 6 bases and J by 5 bases; unmatched bases: 9. The CDR3 nucleotides read TGTGCCTGCAGAACAGGGGCGCCTACTGAAGCTTTCTTT. It specifies CACRTGAPTEAFF.

The J gene is TRBJ2-2, the V gene TRBV3-1 (or the pseudogene TRBV3-2), with 7 positions matching TRBD1. This CDR3 has 16 residues. Germline CDR1 and CDR2: LGHDT and YNNKEL (reference sequence). After removal of 1 base from V and 2 bases from J, the junction contained 4 bases not matched to a gene. DNA for the CDR3: TGTGCCAGCAGCCAAGTCGCAGGGGGAAACACCGGGGAGCTGTTTTTT. This translates into CASSQVAGGNTGELFF.

This sequence joins TRBV10-2 and TRBJ1-2, with TRBD1 matching over 7 bases. After removal of 7 bases from V and 2 bases from J, the junction contained 10 bases not matched to a gene. In germline, CDR1 is WSHSY, CDR2 SAAADI. The CDR3 is made up of 15 amino acids. CDR3 coding DNA: TGCGCCAGCACCATCGGGACAGTCAAAAACTATGGCTACACCTTC. Protein sequence: CASTIGTVKNYGYTF.

The chain uses TRBV10-3 and TRBJ2-3, with D possibly matching TRBD2 (5 bases). Looked up from germline, CDR1 is ENHRY and CDR2 is SYGVKD. The CDR3 totals 16 residues. Between the trimmed V and J ends, which lost 9 bases and 0 bases, there was a span of 19 bases. The CDR3, as DNA: TGTGCCATTTCAATCCTCGCGGGTACTAGCACAGATACGCAGTATTTT. It yields the protein CAISILAGTSTDTQYF.

This chain connects TRBV29-1 to TRBJ1-1; D is perhaps TRBD1 (6 bases). In germline, CDR1 is SQVTM, CDR2 ANQGSEA. The length of the CDR3 is 13 residues. The CDR3 sequence: CSIWGRPMLEAFF. As DNA, the CDR3 is TGCTCTATCTGGGGGCGCCCCATGTTAGAAGCTTTCTTT.